The clone carrying this T cell receptor (beta chain) was found many times. No antigen is known for it. CDR3 length equals 13 residues. CDR1 is SGHTA and CDR2 is FQGNSA in the germline V gene. With 5 bases removed from V and 3 bases from J, the gap between germline ends came to 10 bases. This sample stems from a study of T cell repertoires in cytomegalovirus infection. At the level of the study: It was the public TCR beta signatures that indicated both CMV infection and matching HLA type.

In TCRdb, the reads were re-called with MiXCR into one record per CDR3 protein. The sample has a few hundred thousand distinct CDR3 sequences, roughly a sixth seen once. Regarding the study as a whole: There were HLA-C-restricted CMV-specific TCR beta clonotypes dominating the ex vivo response. Cumulative public TCR beta family frequency identified CMV carriers with the relevant HLA.

The TCR was taken from a human donor in good health (CMV status not recorded). Some clones in this sample may be carry-over from other donors' samples. Sequenced sample: PBMCs. The V and J genes are TRBV7-2 and TRBJ2-5; D unresolved. The CDR3 DNA reads TGTGCCAGCAGCCAGGACGGAAAAGAGACCCAGTACTTC. Its translation is CASSQDGKETQYF.